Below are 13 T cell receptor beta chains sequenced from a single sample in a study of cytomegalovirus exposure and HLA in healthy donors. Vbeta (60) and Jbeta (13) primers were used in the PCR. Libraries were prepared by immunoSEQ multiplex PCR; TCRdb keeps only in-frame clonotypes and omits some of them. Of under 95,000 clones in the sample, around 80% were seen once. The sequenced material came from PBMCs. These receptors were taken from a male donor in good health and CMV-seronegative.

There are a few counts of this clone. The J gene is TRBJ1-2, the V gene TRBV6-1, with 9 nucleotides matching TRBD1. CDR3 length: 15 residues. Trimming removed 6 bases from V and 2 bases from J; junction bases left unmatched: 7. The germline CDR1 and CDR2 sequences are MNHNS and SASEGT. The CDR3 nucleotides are TGTGCCAGCAGACAGGGGGCTCACGGCAACTATGGCTACACCTTC. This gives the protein CASRQGAHGNYGYTF.

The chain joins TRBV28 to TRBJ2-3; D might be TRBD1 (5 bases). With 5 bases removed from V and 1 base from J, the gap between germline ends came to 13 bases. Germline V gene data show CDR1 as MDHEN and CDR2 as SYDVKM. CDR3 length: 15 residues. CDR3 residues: CASSPGHSRTDTQYF. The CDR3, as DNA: TGTGCCAGCAGTCCAGGACATTCCCGCACAGATACGCAGTATTTT.

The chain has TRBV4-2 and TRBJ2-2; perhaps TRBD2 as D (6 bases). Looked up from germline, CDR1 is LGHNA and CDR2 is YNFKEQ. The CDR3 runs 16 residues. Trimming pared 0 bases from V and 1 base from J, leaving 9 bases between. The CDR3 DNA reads TGTGCCAGCAGCCAAGATCTGGGAGGGAACACCGGGGAGCTGTTTTTT. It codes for CASSQDLGGNTGELFF.

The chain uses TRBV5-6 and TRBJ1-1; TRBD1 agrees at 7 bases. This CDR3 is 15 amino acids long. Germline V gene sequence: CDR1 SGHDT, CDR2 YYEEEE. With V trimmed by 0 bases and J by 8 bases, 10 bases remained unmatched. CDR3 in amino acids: CASSLVRDSVWEAFF. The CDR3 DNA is TGTGCCAGCAGCTTGGTCCGGGACAGTGTATGGGAAGCTTTCTTT.

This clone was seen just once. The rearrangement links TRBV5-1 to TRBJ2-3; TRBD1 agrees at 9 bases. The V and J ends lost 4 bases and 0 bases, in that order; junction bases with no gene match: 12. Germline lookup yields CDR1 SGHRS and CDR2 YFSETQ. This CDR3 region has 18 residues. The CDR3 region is CASSPGDRELYSTDTQYF. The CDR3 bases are TGCGCCAGCAGCCCCGGGGACAGGGAATTATATAGCACAGATACGCAGTATTTT. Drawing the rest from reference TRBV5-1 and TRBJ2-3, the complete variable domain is KAGVTQTPRYLIKTRGQQVTLSCSPISGHRSVSWYQQTPGQGLQFLFEYFSETQRNKGNFPGRFSGRQFSNSRSEMNVSTLELGDSALYLCASSPGDRELYSTDTQYFGPGTRLTVL.

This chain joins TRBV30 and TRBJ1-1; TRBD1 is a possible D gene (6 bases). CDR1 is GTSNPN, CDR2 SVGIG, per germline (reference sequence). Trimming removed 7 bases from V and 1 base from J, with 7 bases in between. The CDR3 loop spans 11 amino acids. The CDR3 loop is CALGQNTEAFF. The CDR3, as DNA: TGTGCCTTGGGACAGAACACTGAAGCTTTCTTT. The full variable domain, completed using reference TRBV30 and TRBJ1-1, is SQTIHQWPATLVQPVGSPLSLECTVEGTSNPNLYWYRQAAGRGLQLLFYSVGIGQISSEVPQNLSASRPQDRQFILSSKKLLLSDSGFYLCALGQNTEAFFGQGTRLTVV.

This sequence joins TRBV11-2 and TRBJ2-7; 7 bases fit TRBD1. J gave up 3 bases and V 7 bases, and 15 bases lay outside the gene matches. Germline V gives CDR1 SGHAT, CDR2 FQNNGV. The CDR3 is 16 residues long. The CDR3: CASKPYNGTALYEQYF. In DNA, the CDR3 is TGTGCCAGCAAGCCTTATAACGGGACAGCCCTCTACGAGCAGTACTTC. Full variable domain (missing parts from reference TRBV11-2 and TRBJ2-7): EAGVAQSPRYKIIEKRQSVAFWCNPISGHATLYWYQQILGQGPKLLIQFQNNGVVDDSQLPKDRFSAERLKGVDSTLKIQPAKLEDSAVYLCASKPYNGTALYEQYFGPGTRLTVT.

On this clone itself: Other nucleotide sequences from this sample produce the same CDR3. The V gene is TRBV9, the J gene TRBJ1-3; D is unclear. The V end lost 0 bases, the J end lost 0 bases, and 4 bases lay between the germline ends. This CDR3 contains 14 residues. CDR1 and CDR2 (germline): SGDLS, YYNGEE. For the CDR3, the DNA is TGTGCCAGCAGCGTAGGGAGCTCTGGAAACACCATATATTTT. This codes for CASSVGSSGNTIYF.

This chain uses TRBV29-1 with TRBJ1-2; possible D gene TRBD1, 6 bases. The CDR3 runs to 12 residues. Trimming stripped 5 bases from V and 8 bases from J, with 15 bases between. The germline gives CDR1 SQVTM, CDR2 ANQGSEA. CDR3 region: CSVTDRYGGYTF. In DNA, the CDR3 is TGCAGCGTTACCGACAGGTACGGCGGCTACACCTTC. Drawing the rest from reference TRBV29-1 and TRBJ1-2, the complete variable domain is SAVISQKPSRDICQRGTSLTIQCQVDSQVTMMFWYRQQPGQSLTLIATANQGSEATYESGFVIDKFPISRPNLTFSTLTVSNMSPEDSSIYLCSVTDRYGGYTFGSGTRLTVV.

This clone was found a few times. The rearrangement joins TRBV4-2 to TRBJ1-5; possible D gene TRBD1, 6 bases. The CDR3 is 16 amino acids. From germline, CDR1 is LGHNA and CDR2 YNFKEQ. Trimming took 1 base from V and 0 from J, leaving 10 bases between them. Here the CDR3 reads CASSQGDRYSNQPQHF. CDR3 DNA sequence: TGTGCCAGCAGCCAAGGAGACAGGTATAGCAATCAGCCCCAGCATTTT.

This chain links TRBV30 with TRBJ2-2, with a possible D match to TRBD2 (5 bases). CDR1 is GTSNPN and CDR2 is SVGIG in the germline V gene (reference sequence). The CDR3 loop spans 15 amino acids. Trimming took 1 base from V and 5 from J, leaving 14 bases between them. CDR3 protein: CAWSAPRGFTGELFF. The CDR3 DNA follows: TGTGCCTGGAGTGCCCCGAGAGGGTTTACCGGGGAGCTGTTTTTT. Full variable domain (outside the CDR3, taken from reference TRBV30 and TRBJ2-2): SQTIHQWPATLVQPVGSPLSLECTVEGTSNPNLYWYRQAAGRGLQLLFYSVGIGQISSEVPQNLSASRPQDRQFILSSKKLLLSDSGFYLCAWSAPRGFTGELFFGEGSRLTVL.

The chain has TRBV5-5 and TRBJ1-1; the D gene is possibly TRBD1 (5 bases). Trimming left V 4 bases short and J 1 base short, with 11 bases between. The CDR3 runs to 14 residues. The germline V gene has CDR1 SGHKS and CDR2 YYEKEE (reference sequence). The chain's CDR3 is CASSGDFGNTEAFF. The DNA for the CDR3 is TGTGCCAGCAGCGGGGACTTCGGGAACACTGAAGCTTTCTTT.

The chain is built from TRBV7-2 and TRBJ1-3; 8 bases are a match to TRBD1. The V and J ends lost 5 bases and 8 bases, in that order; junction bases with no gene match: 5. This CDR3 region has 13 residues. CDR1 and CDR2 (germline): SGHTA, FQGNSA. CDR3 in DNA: TGTGCCAGCAGCCAAGGACAGGGCTACACCATATATTTT. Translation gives CASSQGQGYTIYF.